The T cell receptor beta chain under discussion was sequenced for a study of OX40 agonist ivuxolimab in advanced cancers. Study-wide background: Each dose-escalation patient presented with hepatocellular carcinoma, melanoma, renal cell or head and neck cancer. Subjects had a mean age of 60 years, with a range of about 23 to 85; about 83% were male. Findings and caveats of the study: Also present in some nonresponders was a low level of normalized T-cell clonal expansion. There were, on average, more expanded clones in CD8+ T cells than in CD4+.

V lost 9 bases and J lost 0, with 12 bases in between. Germline assignment: CDR1 LNHDA and CDR2 SQIVND (reference sequence). The CDR3 runs 13 residues. Clones were sequenced by immunoSEQ multiplex PCR, and TCRdb holds only the in-frame ones, with some missing. The sample includes about 90,000 clones, approximately 91% of them seen just once. Notes on this clone: Its antigen is undetermined.

This TCR derives from an adult with an advanced solid tumor such as melanoma, head and neck, liver or kidney cancer. The chain carries TRBV19 and TRBJ2-7, with D possibly matching TRBD1 (5 bases). The sample was CD4+ or CD8+ T cells sorted from blood, taken in a trial of the OX40 agonist ivuxolimab. The DNA of the CDR3 is TGTGCCAGCCCGCCACAGGTCTCCTACGAGCAGTACTTC. Amino acid sequence: CASPPQVSYEQYF.